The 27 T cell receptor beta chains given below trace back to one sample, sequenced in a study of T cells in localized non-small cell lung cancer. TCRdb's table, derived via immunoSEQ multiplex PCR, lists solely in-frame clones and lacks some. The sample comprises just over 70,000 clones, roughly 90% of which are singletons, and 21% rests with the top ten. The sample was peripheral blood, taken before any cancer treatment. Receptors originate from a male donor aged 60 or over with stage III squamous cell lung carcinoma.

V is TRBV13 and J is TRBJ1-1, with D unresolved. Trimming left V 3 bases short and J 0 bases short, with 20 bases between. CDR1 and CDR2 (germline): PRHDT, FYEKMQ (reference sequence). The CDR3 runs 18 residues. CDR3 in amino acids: CASSLYVGVGDMNTEAFF. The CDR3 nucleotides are TGTGCCAGCAGCTTGTATGTCGGCGTCGGGGATATGAACACTGAAGCTTTCTTT.

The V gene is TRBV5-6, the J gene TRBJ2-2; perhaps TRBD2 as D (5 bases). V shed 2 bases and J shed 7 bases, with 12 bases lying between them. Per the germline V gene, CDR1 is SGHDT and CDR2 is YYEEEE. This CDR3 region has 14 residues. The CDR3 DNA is TGTGCCAGCAGCTTCGACCGGGGTATCGGGGAGCTGTTTTTT. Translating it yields CASSFDRGIGELFF.

CDR3 DNA sequence: TGTGCCAGCAGTTACCGGGGTACAGGGGTGAACACTGAAGCTTTCTTT. Translated, it gives CASSYRGTGVNTEAFF. The rearrangement links TRBV6-5 to TRBJ1-1; TRBD1 matches 7 bases. Per germline, CDR1 MNHEY and CDR2 SVGAGI. J lost 0 bases, V lost 2 bases, and 6 bases had no gene match. The CDR3 spans 16 residues.

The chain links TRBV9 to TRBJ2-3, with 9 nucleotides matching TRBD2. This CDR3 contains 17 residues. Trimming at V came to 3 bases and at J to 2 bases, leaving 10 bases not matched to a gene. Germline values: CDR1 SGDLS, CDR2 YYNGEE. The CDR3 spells CASSGDMTSGYTDTQYF. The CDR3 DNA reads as TGTGCCAGCAGCGGAGACATGACTAGCGGTTACACAGATACGCAGTATTTT.

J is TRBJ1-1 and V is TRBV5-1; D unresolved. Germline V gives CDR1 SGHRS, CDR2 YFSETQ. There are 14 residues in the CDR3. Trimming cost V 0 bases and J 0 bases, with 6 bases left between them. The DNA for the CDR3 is TGCGCCAGCAGCTTGGGGAGGGTGAACACTGAAGCTTTCTTT. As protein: CASSLGRVNTEAFF.

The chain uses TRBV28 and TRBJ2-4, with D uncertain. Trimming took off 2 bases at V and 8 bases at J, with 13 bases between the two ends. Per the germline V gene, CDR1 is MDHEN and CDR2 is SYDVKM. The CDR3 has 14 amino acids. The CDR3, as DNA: TGTGCCAGCAGTTTAAGTCGGTGGCAGTACATTCAGTACTTC. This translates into CASSLSRWQYIQYF.

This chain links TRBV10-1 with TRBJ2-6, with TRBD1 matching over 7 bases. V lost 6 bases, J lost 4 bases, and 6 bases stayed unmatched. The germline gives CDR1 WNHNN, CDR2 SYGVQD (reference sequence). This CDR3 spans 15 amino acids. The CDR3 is CASSRTGPGANVLTF. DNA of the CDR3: TGCGCCAGCAGCCGGACAGGTCCCGGGGCCAACGTCCTGACTTTC.

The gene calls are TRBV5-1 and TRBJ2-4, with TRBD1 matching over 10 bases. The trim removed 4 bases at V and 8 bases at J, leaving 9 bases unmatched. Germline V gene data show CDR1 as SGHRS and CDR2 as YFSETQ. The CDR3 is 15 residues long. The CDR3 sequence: CASSPIRDRGDIQYF. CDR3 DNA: TGCGCCAGCAGCCCAATCCGGGACAGGGGTGACATTCAGTACTTC.

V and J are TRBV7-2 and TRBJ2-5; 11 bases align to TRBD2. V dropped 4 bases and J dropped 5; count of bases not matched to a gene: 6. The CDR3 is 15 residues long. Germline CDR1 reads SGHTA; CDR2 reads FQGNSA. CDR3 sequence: CASSSSGGKAETQYF. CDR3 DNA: TGTGCCAGCAGCTCTAGCGGGGGGAAGGCGGAGACCCAGTACTTC.

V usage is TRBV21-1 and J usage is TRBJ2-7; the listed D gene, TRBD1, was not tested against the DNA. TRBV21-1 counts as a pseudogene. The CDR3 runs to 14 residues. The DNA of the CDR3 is TGTGCCAGCAGCGCCCAGGGGGCGCCCTACGAGCAGTACGTC. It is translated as CASSAQGAPYEQYV.

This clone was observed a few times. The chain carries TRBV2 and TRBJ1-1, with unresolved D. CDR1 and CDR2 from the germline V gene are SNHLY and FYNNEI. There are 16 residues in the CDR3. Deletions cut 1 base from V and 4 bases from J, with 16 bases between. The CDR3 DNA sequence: TGTGCCAGCAGTGAAGATCCTCCCGGTTTGGGCACTGAAGCTTTCTTT. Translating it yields CASSEDPPGLGTEAFF.

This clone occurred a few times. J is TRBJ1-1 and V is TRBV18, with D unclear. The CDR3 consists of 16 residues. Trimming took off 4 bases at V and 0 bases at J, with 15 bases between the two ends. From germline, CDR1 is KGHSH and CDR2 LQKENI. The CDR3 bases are TGTGCCAGCTCACGTTTCCAGTCCCTCATGAACACTGAAGCTTTCTTT. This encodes CASSRFQSLMNTEAFF.

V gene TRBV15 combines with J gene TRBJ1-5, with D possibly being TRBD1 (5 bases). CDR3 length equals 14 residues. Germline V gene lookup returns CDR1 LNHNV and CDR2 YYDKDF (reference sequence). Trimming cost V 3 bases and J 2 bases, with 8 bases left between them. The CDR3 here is CATSRGDGNQPQHF. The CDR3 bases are TGTGCCACCAGCAGGGGGGACGGCAATCAGCCCCAGCATTTT.

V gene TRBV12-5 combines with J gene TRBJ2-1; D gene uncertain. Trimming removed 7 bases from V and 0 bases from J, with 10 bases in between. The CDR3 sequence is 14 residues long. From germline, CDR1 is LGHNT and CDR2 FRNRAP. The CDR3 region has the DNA TGTGCTAGTGAAGGGCCTCGCTCCTACAATGAGCAGTTCTTC. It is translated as CASEGPRSYNEQFF.

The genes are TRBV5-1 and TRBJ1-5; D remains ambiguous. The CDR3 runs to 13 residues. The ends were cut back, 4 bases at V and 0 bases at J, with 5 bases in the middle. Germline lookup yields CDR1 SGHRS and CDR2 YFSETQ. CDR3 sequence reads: CASSEYSNQPQHF. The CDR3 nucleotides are TGCGCCAGCAGCGAATATAGCAATCAGCCCCAGCATTTT.

Here the CDR3 DNA reads TGTGCCAGCAGCCAAGCCCGTTACACCGGGGAGCTGTTTTTT. Its protein product is CASSQARYTGELFF. This chain joins TRBV6-1 and TRBJ2-2; D gene uncertain. CDR1 MNHNS and CDR2 SASEGT come from the germline V gene. The CDR3 totals 14 residues. Trimming pared 6 bases from V and 3 bases from J, leaving 11 bases between.

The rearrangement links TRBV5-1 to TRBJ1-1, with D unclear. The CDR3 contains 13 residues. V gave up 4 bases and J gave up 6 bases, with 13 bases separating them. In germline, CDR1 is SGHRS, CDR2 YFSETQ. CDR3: CASSPKPDAEAFF. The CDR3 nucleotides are TGCGCCAGCAGCCCAAAACCCGACGCTGAAGCTTTCTTT. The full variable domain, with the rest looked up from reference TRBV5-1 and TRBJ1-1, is KAGVTQTPRYLIKTRGQQVTLSCSPISGHRSVSWYQQTPGQGLQFLFEYFSETQRNKGNFPGRFSGRQFSNSRSEMNVSTLELGDSALYLCASSPKPDAEAFFGQGTRLTVV.

The CDR3 loop is CASSRDRGNQPQHF. CDR3 DNA: TGTGCCAGCAGTAGAGACAGGGGAAATCAGCCCCAGCATTTT. This chain uses TRBV2 with TRBJ1-5, with 8 bases that match TRBD1. The V gene end was trimmed by 5 bases and the J gene end by 4 bases; junction bases not matched to a gene: 4. From germline, CDR1 is SNHLY and CDR2 FYNNEI. This CDR3 is built from 14 residues.

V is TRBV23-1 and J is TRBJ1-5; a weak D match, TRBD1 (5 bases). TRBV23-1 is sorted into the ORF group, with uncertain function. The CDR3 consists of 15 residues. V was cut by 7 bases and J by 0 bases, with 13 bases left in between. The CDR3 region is CASIRGVDSNQPQHF. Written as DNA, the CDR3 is TGCGCCAGCATTCGGGGGGTAGATAGCAATCAGCCCCAGCATTTT.

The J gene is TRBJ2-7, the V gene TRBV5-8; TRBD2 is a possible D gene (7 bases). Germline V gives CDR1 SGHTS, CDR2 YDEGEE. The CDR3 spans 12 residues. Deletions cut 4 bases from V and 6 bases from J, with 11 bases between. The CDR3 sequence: CASSVGGLEQYF. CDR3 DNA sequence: TGTGCCAGCAGCGTGGGGGGGCTCGAGCAGTACTTC.

As DNA, the CDR3 is TGTGCCAGCAGCTCAACCGGGACAGAAAAAAACATTCAGTACTTC. Translating gives CASSSTGTEKNIQYF. The V call is TRBV7-9, the J call TRBJ2-4; 7 positions agree with TRBD1. With V trimmed by 4 bases and J by 4 bases, 7 bases remained unmatched. Germline V CDR1 and CDR2: SEHNR, FQNEAQ (reference sequence). The CDR3 spans 15 residues.

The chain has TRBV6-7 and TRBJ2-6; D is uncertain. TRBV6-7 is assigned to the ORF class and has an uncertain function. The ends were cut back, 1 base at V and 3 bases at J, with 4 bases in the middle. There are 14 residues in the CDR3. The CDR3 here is CASSYLGGANVLTF. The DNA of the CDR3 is TGTGCCAGCAGTTACTTGGGTGGGGCCAACGTCCTGACTTTC.

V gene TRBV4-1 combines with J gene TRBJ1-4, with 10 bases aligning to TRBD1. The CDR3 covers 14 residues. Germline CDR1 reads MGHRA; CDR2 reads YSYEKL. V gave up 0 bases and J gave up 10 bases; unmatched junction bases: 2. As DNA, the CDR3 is TGCGCCAGCAGCCAAGATTGGACAGGGGGAAAACTGTTTTTT. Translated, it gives CASSQDWTGGKLFF.

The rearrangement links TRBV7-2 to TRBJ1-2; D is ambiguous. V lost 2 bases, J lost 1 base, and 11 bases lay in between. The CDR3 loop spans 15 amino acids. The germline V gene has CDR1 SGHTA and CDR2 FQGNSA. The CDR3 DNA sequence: TGTGCCAGCAGCTTATCCTCCCTTATTAACTATGGCTACACCTTC. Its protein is CASSLSSLINYGYTF.

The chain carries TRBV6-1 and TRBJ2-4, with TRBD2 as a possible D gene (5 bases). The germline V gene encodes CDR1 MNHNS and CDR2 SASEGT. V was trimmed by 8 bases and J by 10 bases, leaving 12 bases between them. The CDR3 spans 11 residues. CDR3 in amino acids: CASWEYRIQYF. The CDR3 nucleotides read TGTGCCAGCTGGGAGTATAGGATTCAGTACTTC.

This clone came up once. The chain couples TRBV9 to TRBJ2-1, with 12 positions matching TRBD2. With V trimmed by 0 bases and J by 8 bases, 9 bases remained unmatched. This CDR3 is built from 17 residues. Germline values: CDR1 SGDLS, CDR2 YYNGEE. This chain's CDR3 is CASSVEEASGGGYEQFF. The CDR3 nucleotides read TGTGCCAGCAGCGTAGAGGAGGCTAGCGGGGGGGGCTATGAGCAGTTCTTC.

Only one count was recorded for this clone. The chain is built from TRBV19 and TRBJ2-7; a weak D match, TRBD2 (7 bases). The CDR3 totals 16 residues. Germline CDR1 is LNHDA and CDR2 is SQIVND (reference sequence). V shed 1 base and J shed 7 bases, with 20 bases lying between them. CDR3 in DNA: TGTGCCAGTAGTATAGCGGGGGGCCCCTGGCGCGGAGAGCAGTACTTC. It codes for CASSIAGGPWRGEQYF. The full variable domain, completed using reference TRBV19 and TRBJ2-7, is DGGITQSPKYLFRKEGQNVTLSCEQNLNHDAMYWYRQDPGQGLRLIYYSQIVNDFQKGDIAEGYSVSREKKESFPLTVTSAQKNPTAFYLCASSIAGGPWRGEQYFGPGTRLTVT.